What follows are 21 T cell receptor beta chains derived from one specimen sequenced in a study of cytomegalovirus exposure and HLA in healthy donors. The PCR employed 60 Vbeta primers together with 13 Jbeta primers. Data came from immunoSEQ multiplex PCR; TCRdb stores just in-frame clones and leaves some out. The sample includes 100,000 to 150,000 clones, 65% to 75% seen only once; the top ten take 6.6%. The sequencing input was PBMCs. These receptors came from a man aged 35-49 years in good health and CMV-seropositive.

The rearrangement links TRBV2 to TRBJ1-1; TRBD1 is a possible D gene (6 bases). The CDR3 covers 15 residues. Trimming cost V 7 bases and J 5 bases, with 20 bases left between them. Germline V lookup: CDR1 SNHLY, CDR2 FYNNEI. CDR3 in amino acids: CASTLTIRGTTEAFF. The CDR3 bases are TGTGCCAGCACCCTGACAATCAGGGGCACGACTGAAGCTTTCTTT.

DNA of the CDR3: TGTGCCAGCAGTTTATGGGCACCGGGACAGGGGGCGGCGAACTATGGCTACACCTTC. It encodes CASSLWAPGQGAANYGYTF. This chain links TRBV27 with TRBJ1-2; 12 bases are shared with TRBD1. The CDR3 runs 19 residues. The germline V gene encodes CDR1 MNHEY and CDR2 SMNVEV (reference sequence). Trimming took 1 base from V and 2 from J; bases not matched to a gene: 11.

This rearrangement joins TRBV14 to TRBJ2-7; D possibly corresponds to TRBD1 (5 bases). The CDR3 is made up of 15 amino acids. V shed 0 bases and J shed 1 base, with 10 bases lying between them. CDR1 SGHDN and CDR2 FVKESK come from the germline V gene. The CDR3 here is CASSQERGWSYEQYF. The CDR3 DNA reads TGTGCCAGCAGCCAAGAAAGGGGATGGTCCTACGAGCAGTACTTC.

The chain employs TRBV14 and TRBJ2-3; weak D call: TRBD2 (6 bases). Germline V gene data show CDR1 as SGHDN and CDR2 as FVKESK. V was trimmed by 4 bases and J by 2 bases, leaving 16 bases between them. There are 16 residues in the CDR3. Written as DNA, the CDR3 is TGTGCCAGCAGCCTTGGACTACTCCGCAACACAGATACGCAGTATTTT. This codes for CASSLGLLRNTDTQYF.

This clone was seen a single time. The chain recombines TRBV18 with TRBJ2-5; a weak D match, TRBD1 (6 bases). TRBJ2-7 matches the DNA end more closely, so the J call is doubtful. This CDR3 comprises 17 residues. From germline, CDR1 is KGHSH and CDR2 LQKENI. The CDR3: CASSLATPGTTAYEQYF. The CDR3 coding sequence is TGTGCCAGCTCACTTGCAACTCCCGGGACAACCGCCTACGAGCAGTACTTC.

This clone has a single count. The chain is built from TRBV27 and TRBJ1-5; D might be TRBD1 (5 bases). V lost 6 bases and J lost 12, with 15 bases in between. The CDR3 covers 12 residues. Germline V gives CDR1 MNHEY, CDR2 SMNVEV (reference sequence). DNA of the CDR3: TGTGCCAGCAGCTCATCGAACAGGTTCCAGCATTTT. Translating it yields CASSSSNRFQHF.

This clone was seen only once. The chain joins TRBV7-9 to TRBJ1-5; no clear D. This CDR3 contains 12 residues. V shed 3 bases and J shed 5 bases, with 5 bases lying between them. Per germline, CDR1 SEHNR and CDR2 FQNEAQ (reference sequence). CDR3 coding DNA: TGTGCCAGCAGCTTCGGAGATCAGCCCCAGCATTTT. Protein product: CASSFGDQPQHF.

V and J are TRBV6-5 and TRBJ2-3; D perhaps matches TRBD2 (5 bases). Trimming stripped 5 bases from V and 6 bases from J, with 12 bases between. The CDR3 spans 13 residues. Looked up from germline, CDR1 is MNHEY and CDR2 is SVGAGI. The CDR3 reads CASSGGLWDTQYF. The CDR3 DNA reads TGTGCCAGCAGTGGAGGCTTATGGGATACGCAGTATTTT.

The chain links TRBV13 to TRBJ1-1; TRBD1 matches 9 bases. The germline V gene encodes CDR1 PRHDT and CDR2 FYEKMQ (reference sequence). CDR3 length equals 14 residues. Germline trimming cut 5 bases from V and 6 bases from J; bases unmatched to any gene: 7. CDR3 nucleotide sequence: TGTGCCAGCAGCCCCCGGACAGGGGTTGCTGAAGCTTTCTTT. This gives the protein CASSPRTGVAEAFF.

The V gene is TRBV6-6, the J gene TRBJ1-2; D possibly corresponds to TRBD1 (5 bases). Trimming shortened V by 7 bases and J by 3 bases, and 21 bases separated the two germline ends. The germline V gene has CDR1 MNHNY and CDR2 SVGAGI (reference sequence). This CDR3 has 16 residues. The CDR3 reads CASTLEHRLPDYGYTF. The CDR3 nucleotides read TGTGCCAGCACCCTCGAACACAGGCTTCCTGACTATGGCTACACCTTC.

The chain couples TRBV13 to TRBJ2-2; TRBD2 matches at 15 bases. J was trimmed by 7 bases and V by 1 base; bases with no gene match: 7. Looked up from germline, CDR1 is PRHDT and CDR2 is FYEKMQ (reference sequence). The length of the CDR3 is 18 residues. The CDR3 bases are TGTGCCAGCAGCTTAGCCGAGGGACTAGCGGGAGGAGACGGGGAGCTGTTTTTT. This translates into CASSLAEGLAGGDGELFF.

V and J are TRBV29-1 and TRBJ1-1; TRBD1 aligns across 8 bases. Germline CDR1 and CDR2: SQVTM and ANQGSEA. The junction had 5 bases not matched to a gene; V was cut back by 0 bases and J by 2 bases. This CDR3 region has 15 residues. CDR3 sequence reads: CSVEESGTGNTEAFF. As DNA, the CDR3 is TGCAGCGTTGAAGAATCCGGGACAGGAAACACTGAAGCTTTCTTT.

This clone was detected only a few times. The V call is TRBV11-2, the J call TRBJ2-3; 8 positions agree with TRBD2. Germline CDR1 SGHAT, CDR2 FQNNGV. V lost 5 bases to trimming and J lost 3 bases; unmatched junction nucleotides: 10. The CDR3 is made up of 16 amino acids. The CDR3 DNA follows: TGTGCCAGCAGCCCTGGAGCTAGCGGGTTAACAGATACGCAGTATTTT. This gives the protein CASSPGASGLTDTQYF.

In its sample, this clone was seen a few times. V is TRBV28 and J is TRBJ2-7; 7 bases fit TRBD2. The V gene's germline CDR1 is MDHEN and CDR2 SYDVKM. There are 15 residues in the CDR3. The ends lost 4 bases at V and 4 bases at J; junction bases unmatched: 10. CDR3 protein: CASSSSGGGYYEQYF. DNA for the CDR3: TGTGCCAGCAGTTCCTCTGGGGGGGGATATTACGAGCAGTACTTC.

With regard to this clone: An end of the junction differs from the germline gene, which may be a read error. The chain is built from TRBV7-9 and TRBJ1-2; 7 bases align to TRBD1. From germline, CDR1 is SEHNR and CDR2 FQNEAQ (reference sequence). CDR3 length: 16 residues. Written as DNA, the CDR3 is TGTTCCAGCAGCTTAGGGGGCCAGGTTTCGGGGGATGGCTACACCTTC. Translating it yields CSSSLGGQVSGDGYTF.

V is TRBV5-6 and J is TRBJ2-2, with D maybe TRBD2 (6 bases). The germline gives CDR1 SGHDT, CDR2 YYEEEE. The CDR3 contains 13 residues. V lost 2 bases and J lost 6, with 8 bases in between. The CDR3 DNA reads TGTGCCAGCAGCTTTGCGGGGCCCGGGGAGCTGTTTTTT. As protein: CASSFAGPGELFF.

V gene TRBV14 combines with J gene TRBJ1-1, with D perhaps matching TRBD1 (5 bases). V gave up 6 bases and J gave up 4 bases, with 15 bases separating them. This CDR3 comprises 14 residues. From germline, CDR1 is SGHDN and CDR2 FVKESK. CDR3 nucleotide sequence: TGTGCCAGCAGTCAGCAGGGTACCAGCACTGAAGCTTTCTTT. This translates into CASSQQGTSTEAFF.

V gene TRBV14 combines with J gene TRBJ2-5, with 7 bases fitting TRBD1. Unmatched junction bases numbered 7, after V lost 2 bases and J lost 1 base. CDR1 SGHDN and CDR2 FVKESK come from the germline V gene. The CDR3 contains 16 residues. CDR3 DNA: TGTGCCAGCAGCCAAAACAGGGGTAGGCTCCAAGAGACCCAGTACTTC. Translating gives CASSQNRGRLQETQYF.

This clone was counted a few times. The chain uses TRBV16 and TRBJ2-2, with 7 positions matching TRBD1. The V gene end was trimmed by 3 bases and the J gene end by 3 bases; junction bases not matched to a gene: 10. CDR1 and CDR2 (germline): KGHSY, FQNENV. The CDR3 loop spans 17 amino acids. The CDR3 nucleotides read TGTGCCAGCAGCCACCTAGGGGGCGCAGGATACACCGGGGAGCTGTTTTTT. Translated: CASSHLGGAGYTGELFF.

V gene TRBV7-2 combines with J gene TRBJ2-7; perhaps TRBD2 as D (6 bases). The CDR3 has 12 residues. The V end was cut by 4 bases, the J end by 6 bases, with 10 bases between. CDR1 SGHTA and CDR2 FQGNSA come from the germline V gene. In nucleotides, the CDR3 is TGTGCCAGCAGCTGGACGGGACTCGAGCAGTACTTC. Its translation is CASSWTGLEQYF.

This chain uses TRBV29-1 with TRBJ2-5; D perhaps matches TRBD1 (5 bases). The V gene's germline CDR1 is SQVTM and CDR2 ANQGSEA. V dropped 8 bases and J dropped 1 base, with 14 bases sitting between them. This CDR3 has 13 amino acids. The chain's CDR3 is CSMRQTIQETQYF. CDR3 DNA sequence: TGCAGCATGAGACAGACCATCCAAGAGACCCAGTACTTC.